Below are 17 T cell receptor beta chains sequenced from a single sample in a study of shared clonotypes between healthy human individuals. TCRdb's table, derived via immunoSEQ multiplex PCR, lists solely in-frame clones and lacks some. Of approximately 470,000 clones in the sample, approximately 81% were seen once. The sample comprised PBMCs. The origin of the receptors is a woman in her forties in good health. Some clones in this sample may be carry-over from other donors' samples.

This chain uses TRBV6-1 with TRBJ2-1, with D unclear. The V gene's germline CDR1 is MNHNS and CDR2 SASEGT. The CDR3 is 15 amino acids. V lost 6 bases, J lost 2 bases, and 14 bases lay in between. CDR3 protein: CASSLVPEAYNEQFF. CDR3 nucleotide sequence: TGTGCCAGCAGCTTAGTTCCAGAGGCCTACAATGAGCAGTTCTTC.

This clone has only one observation. The junction differs from germline at one of its ends, possibly a read error. The same CDR3 is also encoded by other DNA sequences in this sample. The chain carries TRBV7-9 and TRBJ1-1; 9 positions match TRBD1. Germline CDR1 and CDR2: SEHNR and FQNEAQ (reference sequence). The CDR3 totals 14 residues. CDR3 in amino acids: CASSSGQGNTEAFF. The CDR3 DNA reads TGTGCCAGCAGCTCCGGACAGGGGAATACCGAAGCCTTCTTT. The full variable domain, its missing parts supplied by reference TRBV7-9 and TRBJ1-1, is DTGVSQNPRHKITKRGQNVTFRCDPISEHNRLYWYRQTLGQGPEFLTYFQNEAQLEKSRLLSDRFSAERPKGSFSTLEIQRTEQGDSAMYLCASSSGQGNTEAFFGQGTRLTVV.

As regards this clone: A read error likely explains this, since a far larger clone differs by one base. The final CDR3 position lacks the conserved phenylalanine or tryptophan, pointing to a likely read error. The chain employs TRBV7-9 and TRBJ1-1; TRBD1 is a possible D gene (6 bases). Germline assignment: CDR1 SEHNR and CDR2 FQNEAQ (reference sequence). V dropped 0 bases and J dropped 10 bases, with 6 bases sitting between them. The CDR3 is 11 residues long. This CDR3 reads CASSLAGAAFI. Here the CDR3 DNA reads TGTGCCAGCAGCTTAGCGGGGGCAGCTTTCATT.

This clone was recorded once. This rearrangement joins TRBV6-5 to TRBJ2-2; unclear D gene. Trimming took 6 bases from V and 3 from J, leaving 8 bases between them. This CDR3 spans 13 amino acids. Germline lookup yields CDR1 MNHEY and CDR2 SVGAGI. Here the CDR3 DNA reads TGTGCCAGCAGCGCCCTGTACACCGGGGAGCTGTTTTTT. Its translation: CASSALYTGELFF.

This clone was detected only once. The J gene is TRBJ2-2, the V gene TRBV15, with D perhaps matching TRBD1 (6 bases). This CDR3 comprises 18 residues. Germline values: CDR1 LNHNV, CDR2 YYDKDF (reference sequence). Trimming shortened V by 2 bases and J by 0 bases, and 16 bases separated the two germline ends. The CDR3 DNA reads TGTGCCACCAGCAGAAAAACCCCACGGACAGCGAACACCGGGGAGCTGTTTTTT. Translating gives CATSRKTPRTANTGELFF. Full variable domain (outside the CDR3, taken from reference TRBV15 and TRBJ2-2): DAMVIQNPRYQVTQFGKPVTLSCSQTLNHNVMYWYQQKSSQAPKLLFHYYDKDFNNEADTPDNFQSRRPNTSFCFLDIRSPGLGDTAMYLCATSRKTPRTANTGELFFGEGSRLTVL.

This chain links TRBV11-2 with TRBJ2-5, with no clear D. CDR3 length equals 14 residues. Germline values: CDR1 SGHAT, CDR2 FQNNGV. Trimming pared 0 bases from V and 2 bases from J, leaving 7 bases between. CDR3 DNA: TGTGCCAGCAGCTTAGACAACTTTCAAGAGACCCAGTACTTC. Translating it yields CASSLDNFQETQYF.

This clone was found a few times. This likely stems from a read error, as it lies one base from a far larger clone. Here the CDR3 omits its conserved ending phenylalanine or tryptophan, so a read error is the likely source. The CDR3 loop is CACLWGSGEVHGYTL. CDR3 bases: TGTGCCTGCCTCTGGGGTTCCGGGGAAGTCCATGGCTACACCCTC. V is TRBV30 and J is TRBJ1-2; no definite D call. Trimming took 6 bases from V and 6 from J, leaving 23 bases between them. The CDR3 spans 15 residues. Germline-derived CDR1 and CDR2 are GTSNPN and SVGIG (reference sequence).

V and J are TRBV25-1 and TRBJ1-1; 8 nucleotides line up with TRBD1. The CDR3 length is 14 residues. The V segment lost 5 bases and the J segment 1 base; nucleotides outside the gene matches: 3. CDR1 and CDR2 (germline): MGHDK, SYGVNS. The CDR3 here is CASSQGQGNTEAFF. The CDR3 nucleotides read TGTGCCAGCAGTCAAGGACAGGGGAACACTGAAGCTTTCTTT.

This clone was seen once. The rearrangement uses TRBV10-2 and TRBJ2-7; 8 bases agree with TRBD1. Unmatched junction bases numbered 5, after V lost 6 bases and J lost 1 base. Germline CDR1 reads WSHSY; CDR2 reads SAAADI. The CDR3 is 14 residues long. This chain's CDR3 is CASRTGARSYEQYF. CDR3 coding DNA: TGCGCCAGCAGGACAGGGGCTAGGTCCTACGAGCAGTACTTC.

The chain combines TRBV18 with TRBJ1-2; the match to TRBD1 covers 7 bases. This CDR3 region has 16 residues. With V trimmed by 3 bases and J by 4 bases, 11 bases remained unmatched. Germline CDR1 and CDR2: KGHSH and LQKENI. The CDR3 reads CASSPSPGDSSYGYTF. The CDR3 DNA reads as TGTGCCAGCTCACCCAGCCCTGGGGACAGCAGCTATGGCTACACCTTC. Full variable domain (remainder filled in from reference TRBV18 and TRBJ1-2): NAGVMQNPRHLVRRRGQEARLRCSPMKGHSHVYWYRQLPEEGLKFMVYLQKENIIDESGMPKERFSAEFPKEGPSILRIQQVVRGDSAAYFCASSPSPGDSSYGYTFGSGTRLTVV.

This clone was seen many times. The identical CDR3 is also encoded by other nucleotide sequences in the sample. The V gene is TRBV11-3, the J gene TRBJ2-5; the match to TRBD1 covers 7 bases. V lost 5 bases to trimming and J lost 1 base; unmatched junction nucleotides: 7. CDR3 size: 15 residues. Germline V lookup: CDR1 SGHNT, CDR2 YENEEA. CDR3 sequence (DNA): TGTGCCAGCAGCCGTCGGACAGGAAGCCAAGAGACCCAGTACTTC. It is translated as CASSRRTGSQETQYF. The full variable domain, in which reference TRBV11-3 and TRBJ2-5 provide the parts outside the CDR3, is EAGVVQSPRYKIIEKKQPVAFWCNPISGHNTLYWYLQNLGQGPELLIRYENEEAVDDSQLPKDRFSAERLKGVDSTLKIQPAELGDSAVYLCASSRRTGSQETQYFGPGTRLLVL.

A word on this clone: Other nucleotide sequences from this sample produce the same CDR3. J is TRBJ1-5 and V is TRBV5-1; 10 nucleotides agree with TRBD1. The CDR3 is made up of 14 amino acids. Per the germline V gene, CDR1 is SGHRS and CDR2 is YFSETQ. After removal of 4 bases from V and 7 bases from J, the junction contained 5 bases not matched to a gene. The CDR3 loop is CASSPGTGDQPQHF. The CDR3 coding sequence is TGCGCCAGCAGCCCCGGGACAGGGGACCAGCCCCAGCATTTT.

The chain recombines TRBV28 with TRBJ2-2; 8 bases match TRBD1. Germline trimming cut 2 bases from V and 4 bases from J; bases unmatched to any gene: 12. The CDR3 spans 18 residues. Germline V gene lookup returns CDR1 MDHEN and CDR2 SYDVKM. The CDR3 coding sequence is TGTGCCAGCAGTTTAGATTTTTTGGGACAGGCCCGCACCGGGGAGCTGTTTTTT. The encoded protein is CASSLDFLGQARTGELFF.

In its sample, this clone was seen a few times. The CDR3 DNA follows: TGCAGCGTTGGAGGGGGGAGGGCGGAGACCCAGTACTTC. Amino acids: CSVGGGRAETQYF. J is TRBJ2-5 and V is TRBV29-1; D is possibly TRBD2 (7 bases). Germline V gene sequence: CDR1 SQVTM, CDR2 ANQGSEA. The CDR3 consists of 13 residues. Trimming removed 4 bases at V and 5 bases at J, with 14 bases between.

The chain joins TRBV5-1 to TRBJ1-4, with D perhaps TRBD1 (6 bases). V was clipped by 4 bases and J by 7 bases, with 17 bases between them. This CDR3 contains 15 residues. Germline lookup yields CDR1 SGHRS and CDR2 YFSETQ. Here the CDR3 reads CASSPGGGETEKLFF. CDR3 DNA: TGCGCCAGCAGCCCCGGAGGGGGGGAGACTGAAAAACTGTTTTTT.

V usage is TRBV11-2 and J usage is TRBJ2-2; no clear D. Trimming removed 4 bases at V and 6 bases at J, with 12 bases between. Germline V lookup: CDR1 SGHAT, CDR2 FQNNGV. The CDR3 runs 14 residues. Here the CDR3 reads CASSSETRAGELFF. DNA of the CDR3: TGTGCCAGCAGCTCGGAAACAAGAGCCGGGGAGCTGTTTTTT. Variable domain in full (rest from reference TRBV11-2 and TRBJ2-2): EAGVAQSPRYKIIEKRQSVAFWCNPISGHATLYWYQQILGQGPKLLIQFQNNGVVDDSQLPKDRFSAERLKGVDSTLKIQPAKLEDSAVYLCASSSETRAGELFFGEGSRLTVL.

V usage is TRBV30 and J usage is TRBJ2-7; D may be TRBD1 or TRBD2 (5 bases each). Between the trimmed V and J ends, which lost 4 bases and 4 bases, there was a span of 17 bases. CDR1 and CDR2 (germline): GTSNPN, SVGIG (reference sequence). The CDR3 contains 14 residues. The CDR3, as DNA: TGTGCCTGGAAGCCCGGGGCCTATCCGTACGAGCAGTACTTC. This sequence encodes CAWKPGAYPYEQYF.